This record covers a single T cell receptor beta chain. Its specificity is not known. This sample was taken from a study of CXCR3-negative and CXCR3-positive naive CD8 T cells. Findings and limits, study-wide: For naive cells, CXCR3-negative and CXCR3-positive subsets had similar TRBV-TRBJ usage; for memory cells, usage differed. The study found more hydrophobic TRB CDR3s in CXCR3-positive naive cells than in CXCR3-negative naive cells.

CD45RO-CCR7+CD27+CD95- cells counted as naive CD8+ T cells. Libraries were UMI-labeled 5' RACE TRB cDNA. TCRdb re-called the 5' RACE reads; one entry per CDR3 protein, DNA not given. Its listing shows fewer than 50,000 distinct CDR3 sequences. The CDR3 contains 14 residues. In germline, CDR1 is MNHNS, CDR2 SASEGT. The chain employs TRBV6-1 and TRBJ2-4. This clonotype was obtained from a human donor in good health. Some clones in this sample may be carry-over from other donors' samples. The specimen was naive CXCR3- CD8+ T cells from blood. Specified subset: CD45RO-CCR7+CD27+CD95- naive CD8+ T cells lacking CXCR3 (TNR3-). The CDR3 protein is CASSVVSPKNIQYF.